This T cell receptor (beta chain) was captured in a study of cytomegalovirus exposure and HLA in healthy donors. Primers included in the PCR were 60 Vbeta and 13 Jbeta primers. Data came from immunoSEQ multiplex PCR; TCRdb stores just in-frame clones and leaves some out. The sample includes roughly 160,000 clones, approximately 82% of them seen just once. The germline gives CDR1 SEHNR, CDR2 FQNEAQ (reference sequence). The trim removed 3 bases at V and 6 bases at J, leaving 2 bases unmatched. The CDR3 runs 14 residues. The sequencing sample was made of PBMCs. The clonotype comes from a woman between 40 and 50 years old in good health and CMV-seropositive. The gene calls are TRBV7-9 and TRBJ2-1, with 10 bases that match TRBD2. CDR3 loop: CASSLSGRGNEQFF. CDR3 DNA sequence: TGTGCCAGCAGCTTGAGCGGGAGGGGCAATGAGCAGTTCTTC.